This T cell receptor beta chain was profiled in a study of control samples from healthy donors and cancer patients. CDR1 and CDR2 from the germline V gene are MGHRA and YSYEKL. This CDR3 region has 13 residues. The ends were cut back, 0 bases at V and 4 bases at J, with 6 bases in the middle. The data were produced by immunoSEQ multiplex PCR, yet TCRdb's version contains in-frame clones alone and is incomplete. Among 150,000 to 200,000 clones listed, around 92% were seen once. This sequence originates from a woman in her twenties or thirties in good health. This chain uses TRBV4-1 with TRBJ1-1; TRBD1 is a possible D gene (5 bases). The sequenced material came from blood. CDR3: CASSQEGTTEAFF. The CDR3 coding sequence is TGCGCCAGCAGCCAAGAGGGGACCACTGAAGCTTTCTTT.